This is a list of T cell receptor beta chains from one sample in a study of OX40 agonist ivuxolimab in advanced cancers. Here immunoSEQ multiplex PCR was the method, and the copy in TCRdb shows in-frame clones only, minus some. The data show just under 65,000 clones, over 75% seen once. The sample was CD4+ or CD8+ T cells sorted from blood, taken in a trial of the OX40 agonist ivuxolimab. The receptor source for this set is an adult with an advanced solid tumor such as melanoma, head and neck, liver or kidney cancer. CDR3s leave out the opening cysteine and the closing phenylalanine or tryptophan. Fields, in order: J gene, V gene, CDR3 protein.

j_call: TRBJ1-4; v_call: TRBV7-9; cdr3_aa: ASSLGSRRLGEKLF
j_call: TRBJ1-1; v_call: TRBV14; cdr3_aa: ASSQRGGSTEAF
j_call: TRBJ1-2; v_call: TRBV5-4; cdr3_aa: ASRLLGRWNYGYT
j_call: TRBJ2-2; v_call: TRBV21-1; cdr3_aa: ASSRTSYRNTGELF
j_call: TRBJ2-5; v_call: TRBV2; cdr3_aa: ASSVRGTQY
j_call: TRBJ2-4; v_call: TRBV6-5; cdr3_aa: ASSPRSGDKNIQY
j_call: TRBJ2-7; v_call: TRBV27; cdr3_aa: ASSPLLAGGPGGEQY
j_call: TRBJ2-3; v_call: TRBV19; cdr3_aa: ASSRTVRATDTQY
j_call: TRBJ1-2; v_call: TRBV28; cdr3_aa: ASSLGQGFGYT
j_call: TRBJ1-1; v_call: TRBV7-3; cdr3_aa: ASSSFSTTGKTEAF
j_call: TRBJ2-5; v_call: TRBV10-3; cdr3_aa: AISADSGVETQY
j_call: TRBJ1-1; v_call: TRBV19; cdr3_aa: ASRDTNRGHVDEAF
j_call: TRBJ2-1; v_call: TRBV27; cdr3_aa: ASSPLGGGDNEQF
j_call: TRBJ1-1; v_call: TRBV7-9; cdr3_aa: ASSFKTEGAF
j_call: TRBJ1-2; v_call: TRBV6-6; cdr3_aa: ASSYSGQSYGYT
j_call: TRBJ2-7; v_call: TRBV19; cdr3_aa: ASSPWDSQYEQY
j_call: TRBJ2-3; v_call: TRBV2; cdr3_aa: ATHPARQGTQY
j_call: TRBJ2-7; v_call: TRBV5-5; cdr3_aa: ASSLILAGSYEQY
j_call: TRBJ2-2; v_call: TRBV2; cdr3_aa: ASRAGLNTGELF
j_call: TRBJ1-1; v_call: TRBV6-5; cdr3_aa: ASRLQGSHFQAF
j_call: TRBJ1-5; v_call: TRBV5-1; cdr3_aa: ASSFDSFNQPQH
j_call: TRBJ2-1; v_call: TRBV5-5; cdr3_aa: ASRPRRDPSWNEQF
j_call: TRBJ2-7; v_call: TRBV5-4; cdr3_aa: ASSLGRVYEQY
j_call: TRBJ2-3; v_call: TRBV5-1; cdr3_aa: ASSSLPRDTQY
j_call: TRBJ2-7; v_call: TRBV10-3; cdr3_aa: AIRPTESSYEQY
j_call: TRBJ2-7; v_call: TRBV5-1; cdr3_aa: ASSLVGGPEQY
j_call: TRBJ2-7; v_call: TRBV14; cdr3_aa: ASSQSRREGREQY
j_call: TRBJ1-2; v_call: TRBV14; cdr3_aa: ASSRDRGYSGYT
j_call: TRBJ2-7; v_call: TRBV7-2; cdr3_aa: ASSSTGAAYEQY
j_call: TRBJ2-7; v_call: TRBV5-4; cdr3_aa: ASSATSGRLSYEQY
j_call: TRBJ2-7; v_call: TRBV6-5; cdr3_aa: ASKKYYEQY
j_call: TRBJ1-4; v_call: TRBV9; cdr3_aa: ASSVGTGPGEKLF
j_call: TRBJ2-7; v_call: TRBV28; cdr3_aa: ASSLLGTSREQY
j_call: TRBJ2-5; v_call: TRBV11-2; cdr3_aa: ASSPLSWGLGATQETQY
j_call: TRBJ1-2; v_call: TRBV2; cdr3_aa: ASSRTHRGFGYT
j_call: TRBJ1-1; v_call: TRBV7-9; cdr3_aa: ASSFGTGFMGMNTEAF
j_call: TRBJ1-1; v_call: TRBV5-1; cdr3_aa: ASSEGPVNTEAF
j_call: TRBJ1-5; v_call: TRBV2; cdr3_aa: ASSEMGGNQPQH
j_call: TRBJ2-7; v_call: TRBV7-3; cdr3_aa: ASSRALAGGPRNEQY
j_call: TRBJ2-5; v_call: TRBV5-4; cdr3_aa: ASSISGARGTQY
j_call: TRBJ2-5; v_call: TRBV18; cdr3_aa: ASSPQGLGGTQY
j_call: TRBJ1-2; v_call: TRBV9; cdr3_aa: ASSPRGTVAYGYT
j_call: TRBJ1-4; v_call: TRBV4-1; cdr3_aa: ASSRPRGRSNEKLF
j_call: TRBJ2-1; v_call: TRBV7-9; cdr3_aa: ASSPVRGAFNEQF
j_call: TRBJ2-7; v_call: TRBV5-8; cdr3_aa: ASSLEGSPYEQY
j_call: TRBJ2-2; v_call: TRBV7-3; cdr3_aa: ASSLITGLLTNTGELF
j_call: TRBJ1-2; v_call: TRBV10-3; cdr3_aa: AISGQTNYGYT
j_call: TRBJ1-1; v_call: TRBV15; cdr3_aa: ATSRDQGFLGTEAF